This is a list of T cell receptor beta chains from one sample in a study of blood T cell repertoires in COVID-19. TCRdb keeps only in-frame clones here, not all; method: immunoSEQ multiplex PCR. The sample yields 200,000 to 250,000 clones, about 78% seen once. The sequenced sample consisted of peripheral blood. The receptors shown here come from an older woman with acute or convalescent COVID-19. CDR3s include the opening cysteine and the closing phenylalanine or tryptophan. Each record gives: J gene, V gene, D gene, clone size, CDR3 DNA, CDR3 protein. The D gene is left open where the match is weak. A clone size is listed for some rows: how often the clone was seen (once, few, many), or a class if it is expanded.

TRBJ2-2 | TRBV6-4 | NA | NA | TGTGCCAGCAGTCAGACTAACACCGGGGAGCTGTTTTTT | CASSQTNTGELFF
TRBJ2-5 | TRBV19 | NA | NA | TGTGCCAGTAGTCTACAGGTTGGGGAGACCCAGTACTTC | CASSLQVGETQYF
TRBJ2-5 | TRBV7-8 | TRBD1 | once | TGTGCCAGCAGCAAAAGACAGGGGAGTGAGGAGACCCAGTACTTC | CASSKRQGSEETQYF
TRBJ2-2 | TRBV5-6 | NA | NA | TGTGCCAGCAGCTTGGCAGTTAACACCGGGGAGCTGTTTTTT | CASSLAVNTGELFF
TRBJ2-2 | TRBV6-1 | NA | once | TGTGCCAGCAGCCCGGGTAGGGGGACCGGGGAGCTGTTTTTT | CASSPGRGTGELFF
TRBJ2-2 | TRBV25-1 | TRBD2 | NA | TGTGCCAGCAGTGCTCCTATACGGGAGGAACACACCGGGGAGCTGTTTTTT | CASSAPIREEHTGELFF
TRBJ2-7 | TRBV7-6 | NA | few | TGTGCCAGCAGCTCGGACACTGATTCGAGGTACGAGCAGTACTTC | CASSSDTDSRYEQYF
TRBJ2-2 | TRBV2 | TRBD1 | NA | TGTGCCAGCAGAAACGACAGGGGGAACACCGGGGAGCTGTTTTTT | CASRNDRGNTGELFF
TRBJ1-3 | TRBV7-2 | NA | NA | TGTGCCAGCAGCCCCTCGCGGGGGGACACCATATATTTT | CASSPSRGDTIYF
TRBJ2-1 | TRBV6-5 | NA | NA | TGTGCCAGCGGGATTTTGGAGGGCAATGAGCAGTTCTTC | CASGILEGNEQFF
TRBJ2-1 | TRBV5-1 | NA | once | TGCGCCAGCAGCTTGGATGTCCAGGGCTACAATGAGCAGTTCTTC | CASSLDVQGYNEQFF
TRBJ2-2 | TRBV5-1 | TRBD2 | NA | TGCGCCAGCACCGACAGCCCGGGGGGGACCCCCGGGGAGCTGTTTTTT | CASTDSPGGTPGELFF
TRBJ2-7 | TRBV7-2 | NA | NA | TGTGCCAGCAGCTCTCAGGTAACGGACGAGCAGTACTTC | CASSSQVTDEQYF
TRBJ2-2 | TRBV29-1 | TRBD2 | NA | TGCAGCGTTGAAGTCGGGAGGGGGAGGATCACCGGGGAGCTGTTTTTT | CSVEVGRGRITGELFF
TRBJ2-7 | TRBV4-1 | NA | NA | TGCGCCAGCAGCCAAGATATTGGCAGGTACCTTCGCCCCAGGACCTACGAGCAGTACTTC | CASSQDIGRYLRPRTYEQYF
TRBJ2-5 | TRBV5-3 | NA | NA | TGTGCCAGAAGCTTTGGGAGCGGGTACCAAGAGACCCAGTACTTC | CARSFGSGYQETQYF
TRBJ1-2 | TRBV6-5 | NA | NA | TGTGCCAGCAGCTCCCAAACAGATGGCTACACCTTC | CASSSQTDGYTF
TRBJ2-7 | TRBV11-3 | NA | NA | TGTGCCAGCAGCTTAGAGGAGGGCTACGAGCAGTACTTC | CASSLEEGYEQYF
TRBJ1-1 | TRBV5-5 | NA | once | TGTGCCAGCAGCTTAGTTGAGTCGTCCAACACTGAAGCTTTCTTT | CASSLVESSNTEAFF
TRBJ1-4 | TRBV10-2 | NA | NA | TGCGCCAGCACGGCAACTAATGAAAAACTGTTTTTT | CASTATNEKLFF
TRBJ2-5 | TRBV7-2 | TRBD2 | once | TGTGCCAGCAGCTTACTAGCGGGGGGACTTCAAGAGACCCAGTACTTC | CASSLLAGGLQETQYF
TRBJ2-1 | TRBV27 | NA | NA | TGTGCCAGCAGTTTATTTGCGGCTCCCCCGTACAATGAGCAGTTCTTC | CASSLFAAPPYNEQFF
TRBJ2-7 | TRBV4-3 | TRBD2 | NA | TGCGCCAGCAGTCGGCAAGCGGGGGCCGCCTACGAGCAGTACTTC | CASSRQAGAAYEQYF
TRBJ2-5 | TRBV18 | NA | NA | TGTGCCAGCTCACGCGAGCAGCGGAACCAAGAGACCCAGTACTTC | CASSREQRNQETQYF
TRBJ2-1 | TRBV7-2 | NA | NA | TGTGCCAGCAGCTTAGAGTATAGTAGGAGTGAGCAGTTCTTC | CASSLEYSRSEQFF